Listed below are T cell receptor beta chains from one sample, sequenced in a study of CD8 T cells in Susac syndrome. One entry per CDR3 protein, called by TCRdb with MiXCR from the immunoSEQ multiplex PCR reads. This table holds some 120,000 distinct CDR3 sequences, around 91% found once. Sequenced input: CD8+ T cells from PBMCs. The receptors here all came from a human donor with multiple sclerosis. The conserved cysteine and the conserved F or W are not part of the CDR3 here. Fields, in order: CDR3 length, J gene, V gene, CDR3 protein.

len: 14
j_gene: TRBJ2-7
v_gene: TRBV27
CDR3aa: ASSFGGASFTYEQY

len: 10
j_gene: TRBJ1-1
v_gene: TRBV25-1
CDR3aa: ASSGSGVEAF

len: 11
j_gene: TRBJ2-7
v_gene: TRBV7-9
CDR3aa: ASKIGGQNEQY

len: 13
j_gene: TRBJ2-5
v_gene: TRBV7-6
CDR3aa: ASSPPRGVGETQY

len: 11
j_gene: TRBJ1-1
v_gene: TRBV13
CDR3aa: ASLRAMNTEAF

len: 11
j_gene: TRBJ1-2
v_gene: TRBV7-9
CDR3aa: ASSLVDRYGYT

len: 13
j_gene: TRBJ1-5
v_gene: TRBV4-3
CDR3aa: ASSQDGTGSQPQH

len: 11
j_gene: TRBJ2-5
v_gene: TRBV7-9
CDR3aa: ASSFGGEETQY

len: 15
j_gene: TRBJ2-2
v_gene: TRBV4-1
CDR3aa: ASSQVMAASNTGELF

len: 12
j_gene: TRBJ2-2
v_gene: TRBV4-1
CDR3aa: ASSPRGGAGELF

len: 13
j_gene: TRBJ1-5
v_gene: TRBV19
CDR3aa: ASSSTGGSNQPQH

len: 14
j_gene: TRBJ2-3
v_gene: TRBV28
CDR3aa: ASSFSGQENTDTQY

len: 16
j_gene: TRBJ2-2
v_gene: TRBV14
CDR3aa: ASSLLTLTVVNTGELF

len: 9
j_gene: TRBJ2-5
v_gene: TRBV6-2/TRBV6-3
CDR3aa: ASSYFETQY

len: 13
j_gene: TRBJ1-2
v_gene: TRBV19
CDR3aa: ASSIVQGPNYGYT

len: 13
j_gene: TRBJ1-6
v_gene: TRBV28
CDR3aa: ASSLTIGSGTPLH

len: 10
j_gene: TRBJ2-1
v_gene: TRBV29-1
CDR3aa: SVWGLTKEQF

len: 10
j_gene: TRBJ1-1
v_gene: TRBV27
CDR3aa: ASRGMLNEAF

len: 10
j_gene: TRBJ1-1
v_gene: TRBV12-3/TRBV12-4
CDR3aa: ASTGGSTEAF

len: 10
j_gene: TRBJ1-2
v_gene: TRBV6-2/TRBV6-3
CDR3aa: ATEGQVGGYT

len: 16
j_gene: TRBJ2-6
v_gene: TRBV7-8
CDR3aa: ASSFGTGNFAGANVLT

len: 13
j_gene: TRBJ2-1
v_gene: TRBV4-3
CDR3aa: ASSQEPGTYNEQF

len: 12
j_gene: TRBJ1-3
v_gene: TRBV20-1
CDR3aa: SARQLDSGNTIY

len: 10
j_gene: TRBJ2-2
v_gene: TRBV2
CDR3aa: ARAANTGELF

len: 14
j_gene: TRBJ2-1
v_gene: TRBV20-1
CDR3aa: SARDVEASPVNEQF

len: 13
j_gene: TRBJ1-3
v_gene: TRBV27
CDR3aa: ASSWDGDSGNTIY

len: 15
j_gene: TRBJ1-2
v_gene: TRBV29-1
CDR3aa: SVPTDGPLKRFYGYT

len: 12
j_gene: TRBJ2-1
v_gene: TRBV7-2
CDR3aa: ASSFLAVYNEQF

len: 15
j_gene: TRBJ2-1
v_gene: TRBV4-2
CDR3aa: ASSQVPLGSSYNEQF

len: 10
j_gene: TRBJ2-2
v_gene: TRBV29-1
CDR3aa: SVPLLTGELF

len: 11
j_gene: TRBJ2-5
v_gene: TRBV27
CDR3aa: ASSLTVSETQY

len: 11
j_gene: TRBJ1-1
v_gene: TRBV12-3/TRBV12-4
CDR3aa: ASSPGGATEAF

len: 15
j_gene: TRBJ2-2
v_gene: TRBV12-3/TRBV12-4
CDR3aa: ASSPQGQGSWSGELF

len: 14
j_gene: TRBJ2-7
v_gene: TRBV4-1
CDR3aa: ASSLDTGTGNYEQY

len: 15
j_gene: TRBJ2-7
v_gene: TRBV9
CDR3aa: ASSVGDRDMDSYEQY

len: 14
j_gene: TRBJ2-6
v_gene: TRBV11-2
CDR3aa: ASSLILDPGANVLT

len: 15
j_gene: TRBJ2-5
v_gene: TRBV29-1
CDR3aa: SVEVVRLGTGQETQY

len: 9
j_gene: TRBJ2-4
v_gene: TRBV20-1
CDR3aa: SAPRGDIQY

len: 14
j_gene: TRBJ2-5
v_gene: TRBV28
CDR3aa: ASSFTASGSEETQY

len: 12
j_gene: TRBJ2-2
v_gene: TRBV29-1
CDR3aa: SVEVGGNTGELF

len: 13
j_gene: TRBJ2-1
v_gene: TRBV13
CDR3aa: ASRQEGIAYNEQF

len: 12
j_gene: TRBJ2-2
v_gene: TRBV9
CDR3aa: ASSIGSNTGELF

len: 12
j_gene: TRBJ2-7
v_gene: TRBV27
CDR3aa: ASSLSGSIYEQY

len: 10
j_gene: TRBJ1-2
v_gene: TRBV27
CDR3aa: ATGIQNYGYT

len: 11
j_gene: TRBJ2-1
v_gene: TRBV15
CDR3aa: ATSRTIYNEQF

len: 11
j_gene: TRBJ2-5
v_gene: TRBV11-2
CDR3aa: ASRGDFQETQY

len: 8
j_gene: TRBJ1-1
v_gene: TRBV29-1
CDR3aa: SVEQGIAF

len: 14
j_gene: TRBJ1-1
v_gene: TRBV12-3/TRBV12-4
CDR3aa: ASSLSGGGTDTEAF

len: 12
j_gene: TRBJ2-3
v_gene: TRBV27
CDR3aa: ACGDRASTDTQY

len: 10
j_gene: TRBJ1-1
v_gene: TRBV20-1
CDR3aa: SARQGLAEAF

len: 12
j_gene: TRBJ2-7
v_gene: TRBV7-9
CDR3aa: ASSLGPGSYEQY

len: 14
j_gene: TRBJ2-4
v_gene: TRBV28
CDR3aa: ASSLGLFLAKNIQY

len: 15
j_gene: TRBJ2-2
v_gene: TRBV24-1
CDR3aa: ATSEATSGANTGELF